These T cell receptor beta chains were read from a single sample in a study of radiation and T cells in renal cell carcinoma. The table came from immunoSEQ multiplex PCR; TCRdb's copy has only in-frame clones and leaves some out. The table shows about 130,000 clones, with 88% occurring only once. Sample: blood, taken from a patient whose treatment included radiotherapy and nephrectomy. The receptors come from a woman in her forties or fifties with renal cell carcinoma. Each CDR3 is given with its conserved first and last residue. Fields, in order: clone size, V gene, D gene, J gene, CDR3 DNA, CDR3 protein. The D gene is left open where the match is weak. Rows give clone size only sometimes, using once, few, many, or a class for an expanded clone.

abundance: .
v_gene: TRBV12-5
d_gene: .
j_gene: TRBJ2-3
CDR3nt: TGTGCTAGTGCCAATGGGGTTGGAGGTACGCAGTATTTT
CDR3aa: CASANGVGGTQYF

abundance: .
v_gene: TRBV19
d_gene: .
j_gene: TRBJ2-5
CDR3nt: TGTGCCAGTAGTATACAGGGTATCGAGACCCAGTACTTC
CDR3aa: CASSIQGIETQYF

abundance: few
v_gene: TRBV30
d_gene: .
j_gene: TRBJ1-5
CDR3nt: TGTGCCTGGAGTGGACAGCATCGTCAGCCCCAGCATTTT
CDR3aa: CAWSGQHRQPQHF

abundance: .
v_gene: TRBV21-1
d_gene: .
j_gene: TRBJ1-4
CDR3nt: TGTGCCAGCAGCCCCCCGGACAGGGTAAATGAAAAACTGTTTTTT
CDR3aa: CASSPPDRVNEKLFF

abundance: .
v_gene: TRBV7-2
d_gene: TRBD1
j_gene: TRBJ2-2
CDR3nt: TGTGCCAGCAGCTTAGTAGGGGGCGCGAACACCGGGGAGCTGTTTTTT
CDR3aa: CASSLVGGANTGELFF

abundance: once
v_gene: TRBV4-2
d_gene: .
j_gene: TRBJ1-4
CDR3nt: TGTGCCAGCAGCCCACGACTAGGGACCGCTAATGAAAAACTGTTTTTT
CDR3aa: CASSPRLGTANEKLFF

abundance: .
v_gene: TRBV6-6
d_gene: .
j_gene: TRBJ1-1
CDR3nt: TGTGCCAGCGGTAGGGTCTCTGAAGCTTTCTTT
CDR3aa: CASGRVSEAFF

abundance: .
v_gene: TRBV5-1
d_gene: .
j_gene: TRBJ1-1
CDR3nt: TGCGCCAGCAGCCCAGAAACGGGGCAGGGAGCTTTCTTT
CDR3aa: CASSPETGQGAFF

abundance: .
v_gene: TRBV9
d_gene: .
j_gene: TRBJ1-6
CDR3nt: TGTGCCAGCAGCATAGGACCGGGGGCCATTAATTCACCCCTCCACTTT
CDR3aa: CASSIGPGAINSPLHF

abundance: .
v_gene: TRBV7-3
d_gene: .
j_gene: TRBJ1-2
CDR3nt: TGTGCCAGCAGCTCCTCGTATGGTAATGGCTACACCTTC
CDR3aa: CASSSSYGNGYTF

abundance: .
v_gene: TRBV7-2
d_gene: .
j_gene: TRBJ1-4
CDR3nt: TGTGCCAGCAGCTTGCATGAAAAACTGTTTTTT
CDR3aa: CASSLHEKLFF

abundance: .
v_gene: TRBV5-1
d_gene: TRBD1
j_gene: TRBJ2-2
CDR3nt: TGCGCCAGCAGCTTGATGGGACAGCAGAACACCGGGGAGCTGTTTTTT
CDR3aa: CASSLMGQQNTGELFF

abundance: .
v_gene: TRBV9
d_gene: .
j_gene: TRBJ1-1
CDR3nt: TGTGCCAGCAGCGCCCCTCAACCGAGCACTGAAGCTTTCTTT
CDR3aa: CASSAPQPSTEAFF

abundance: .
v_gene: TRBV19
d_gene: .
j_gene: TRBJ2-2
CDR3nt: TGTGCCAGTAGTTCCCTCGTCAAACTGTTTTTT
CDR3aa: CASSSLVKLFF

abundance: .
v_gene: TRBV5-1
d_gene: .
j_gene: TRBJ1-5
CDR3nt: TGCGCCAGCAGCTTAGACCCTGTAGGGACGACGAGAGGCAATCAGCCCCAGCATTTT
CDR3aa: CASSLDPVGTTRGNQPQHF

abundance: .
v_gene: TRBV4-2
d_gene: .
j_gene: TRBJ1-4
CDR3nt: TGTGCCAGCAGCCAAGCCGCGGAGGCAACTAATGAAAAACTGTTTTTT
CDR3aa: CASSQAAEATNEKLFF

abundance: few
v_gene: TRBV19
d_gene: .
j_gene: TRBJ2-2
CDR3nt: TGTGCCAGTAGATGGGGGAGGACCGGGGAGCTGTTTTTT
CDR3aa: CASRWGRTGELFF

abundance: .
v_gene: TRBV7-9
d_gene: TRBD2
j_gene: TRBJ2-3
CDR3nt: TGTGCCAGCAGGAGAACTAGCGGGACTAGCACAGATACGCAGTATTTT
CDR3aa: CASRRTSGTSTDTQYF

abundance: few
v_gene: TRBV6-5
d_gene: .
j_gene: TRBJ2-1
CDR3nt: TGTGCCGCCGCGGGCAGGGCAATTCACAATGAGCAGTTCTTC
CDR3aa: CAAAGRAIHNEQFF

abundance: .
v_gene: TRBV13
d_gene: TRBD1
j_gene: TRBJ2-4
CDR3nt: TGTGCCAGCAGCTCCCGGACAGGGGGTTTCAAAAACATTCAGTACTTC
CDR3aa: CASSSRTGGFKNIQYF

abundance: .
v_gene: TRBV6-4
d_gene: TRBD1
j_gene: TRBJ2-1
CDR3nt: TGTGCCAGCAGTGCTGCTAACAGGGGTGACGAGCAGTTCTTC
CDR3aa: CASSAANRGDEQFF

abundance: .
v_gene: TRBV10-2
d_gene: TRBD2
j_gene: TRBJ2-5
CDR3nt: TGCGCCAGCAGAGGCGGGGGGGCAAGGGAGACCCAGTACTTC
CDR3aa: CASRGGGARETQYF

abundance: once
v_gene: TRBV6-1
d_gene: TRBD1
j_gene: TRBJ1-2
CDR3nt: TGTGCCAGCAGTGAAGGAGGTGTGGGACGGACAGGGGTTGGCTACACCTTC
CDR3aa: CASSEGGVGRTGVGYTF

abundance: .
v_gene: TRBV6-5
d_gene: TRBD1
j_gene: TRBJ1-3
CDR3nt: TGTGCCAGCAGTCGACAGGGGGCTTATGGAAACACCATATATTTT
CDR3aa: CASSRQGAYGNTIYF

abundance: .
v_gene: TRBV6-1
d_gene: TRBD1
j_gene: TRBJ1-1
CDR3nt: TGTGCCAGCAGTGCCCGACAGGGTCGAGACACTGAAGCTTTCTTT
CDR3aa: CASSARQGRDTEAFF

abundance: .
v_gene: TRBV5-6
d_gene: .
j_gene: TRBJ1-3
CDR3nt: TGTGCCAGCAGCCTGAGGACATTCTCTGGAAACACCATATATTTT
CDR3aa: CASSLRTFSGNTIYF

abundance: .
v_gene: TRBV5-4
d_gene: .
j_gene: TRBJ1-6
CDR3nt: TGTGCCAGCAGCTTGGCCTACGGGGAGGCACCCCTCCACTTT
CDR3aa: CASSLAYGEAPLHF

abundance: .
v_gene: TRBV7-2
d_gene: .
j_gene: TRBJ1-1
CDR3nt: TGTGCCAGCAGCTCCCCGGCTGCCTTGAACACTGAAGCTTTCTTT
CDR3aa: CASSSPAALNTEAFF

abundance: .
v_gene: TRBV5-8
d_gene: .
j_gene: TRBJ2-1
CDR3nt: TGTGCCAGCAGCTGGGACACCTACAATGAGCAGTTCTTC
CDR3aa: CASSWDTYNEQFF

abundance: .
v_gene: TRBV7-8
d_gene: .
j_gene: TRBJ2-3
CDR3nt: TGTGCCAGCAGCTTAGTGGTAGATACGCAGTATTTT
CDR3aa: CASSLVVDTQYF

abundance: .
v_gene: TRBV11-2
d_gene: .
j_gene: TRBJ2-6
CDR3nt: TGTGCCAGCAGCTTAGAGCCTGGGGCCAACGTCCTGACTTTC
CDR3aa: CASSLEPGANVLTF

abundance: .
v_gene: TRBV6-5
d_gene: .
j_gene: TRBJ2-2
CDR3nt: TGTGCCAGCAGTTACTCTTTTGGGGGTGGCACCGGGGAGCTGTTTTTT
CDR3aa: CASSYSFGGGTGELFF

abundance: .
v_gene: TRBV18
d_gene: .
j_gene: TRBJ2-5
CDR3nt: TGTGCCAGCTCACCGACGCATCAAGAGACCCAGTACTTC
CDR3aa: CASSPTHQETQYF

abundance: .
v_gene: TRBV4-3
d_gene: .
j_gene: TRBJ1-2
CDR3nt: TGCGCCAGCAGCCAAGAGACAGGACTTTATGGCTACACCTTC
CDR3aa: CASSQETGLYGYTF

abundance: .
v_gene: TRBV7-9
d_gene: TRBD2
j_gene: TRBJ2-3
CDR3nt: TGTGCCAGCAGCCCCCGTAGCGGGGGAAACACAGATACGCAGTATTTT
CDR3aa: CASSPRSGGNTDTQYF

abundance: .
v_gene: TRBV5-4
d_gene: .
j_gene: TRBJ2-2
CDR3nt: TGTGCCAGCAGTCCGAGGGTAGGAAACACCGGGGAGCTGTTTTTT
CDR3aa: CASSPRVGNTGELFF

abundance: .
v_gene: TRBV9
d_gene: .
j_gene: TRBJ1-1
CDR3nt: TGTGCCAGCAGCGTTTCCATCCGCACTGAAGCTTTCTTT
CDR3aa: CASSVSIRTEAFF

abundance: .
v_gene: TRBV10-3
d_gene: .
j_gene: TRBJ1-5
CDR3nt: TGTGCCATCAGTCCACAAGGGGGGTTCGGGCAGCCCCAGCATTTT
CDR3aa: CAISPQGGFGQPQHF

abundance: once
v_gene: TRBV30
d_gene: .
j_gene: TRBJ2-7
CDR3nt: TGTGCCTGGGGCATACAGGGCTACGAGCAGTACTTC
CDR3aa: CAWGIQGYEQYF

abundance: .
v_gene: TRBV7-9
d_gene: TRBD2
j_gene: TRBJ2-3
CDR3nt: TGTGCCAGCATCCCCAGCGGGGGGGCAATGGGGCCAGATACGCAGTATTTT
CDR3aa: CASIPSGGAMGPDTQYF

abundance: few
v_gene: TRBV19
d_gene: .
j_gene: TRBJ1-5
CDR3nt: TGTGCCAGTAGCCAACAGGGCGATCAGCCCCAGCATTTT
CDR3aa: CASSQQGDQPQHF